Shown below are 8 T cell receptor beta chains from a single sample sequenced in a study of technical replicates of blood from a few donors. Clones were read by immunoSEQ multiplex PCR, and TCRdb kept only the in-frame ones, dropping some. Seen here are under 95,000 clones, roughly 94% observed once, and the top ten hold 0.25%. The sample taken for sequencing was T cells isolated from PBMCs. These receptors were obtained from a human donor in good health.

This clone was detected only a few times. The CDR3 region has the DNA TGTGCCAGCAGTTTGACAGGACAGGGCGCCGGGGAGCTGTTTTTT. Translating gives CASSLTGQGAGELFF. The chain recombines TRBV2 with TRBJ2-2, with 8 bases identical to TRBD1. The CDR3 spans 15 residues. Germline trimming cut 5 bases from V and 6 bases from J; bases unmatched to any gene: 8. Per the germline V gene, CDR1 is SNHLY and CDR2 is FYNNEI.

This chain's CDR3 is CASSEKKGRGGTDTQYF. Written as DNA, the CDR3 is TGTGCCAGCAGTGAAAAAAAAGGCCGGGGGGGCACAGATACGCAGTATTTT. The chain links TRBV6-1 to TRBJ2-3; TRBD2 matches at 7 bases. With V trimmed by 2 bases and J by 1 base, 9 bases remained unmatched. This CDR3 region has 17 residues. Per germline, CDR1 MNHNS and CDR2 SASEGT.

The V gene is TRBV30, the J gene TRBJ1-5, with D maybe TRBD1 (5 bases). The length of the CDR3 is 15 residues. Trimming pared 5 bases from V and 0 bases from J, leaving 14 bases between. Germline loops: CDR1 GTSNPN, CDR2 SVGIG (reference sequence). CDR3 coding DNA: TGTGCCTGGTCCGGCGGGGGAGTTAGCAATCAGCCCCAGCATTTT. Translating it yields CAWSGGGVSNQPQHF.

V and J are TRBV29-1 and TRBJ2-3; the D gene is possibly TRBD2 (6 bases). CDR1 is SQVTM and CDR2 is ANQGSEA in the germline V gene. This CDR3 has 13 amino acids. Deletions cut 0 bases from V and 5 bases from J, with 9 bases between. CDR3 region: CSVEDLGGDTQYF. The CDR3 coding sequence is TGCAGCGTTGAAGATCTGGGGGGAGATACGCAGTATTTT.

The chain employs TRBV28 and TRBJ1-4; the D gene is possibly TRBD1 (5 bases). CDR1 and CDR2 (germline): MDHEN, SYDVKM. The CDR3 extends over 14 amino acids. V gave up 3 bases and J gave up 7 bases, with 12 bases separating them. CDR3 in DNA: TGTGCCAGCAGTTTTTATACGGGGGGTGAAAAACTGTTTTTT. It is translated as CASSFYTGGEKLFF.

V usage is TRBV7-8 and J usage is TRBJ2-3; 14 bases agree with TRBD2. The CDR3 runs 17 residues. Per germline, CDR1 SGHVS and CDR2 FQNEAQ. Trimming at V came to 5 bases and at J to 5 bases, leaving 9 bases not matched to a gene. The CDR3 here is CASSDRTSGRSRDTQYF. The CDR3 nucleotides are TGTGCCAGCAGCGACCGGACTAGCGGGAGGTCCAGAGATACGCAGTATTTT.

The J gene is TRBJ2-2, the V gene TRBV10-3; 8 bases are a match to TRBD1. V was pared by 4 bases and J by 5 bases, with 9 bases of the junction left unmatched. Germline lookup yields CDR1 ENHRY and CDR2 SYGVKD. The CDR3 is made up of 16 amino acids. In DNA form, the CDR3 reads TGTGCCATCAGTGCAACCGGGACAGGCGCGACCGGGGAGCTGTTTTTT. It translates to CAISATGTGATGELFF.

The chain carries TRBV14 and TRBJ2-1, with D possibly TRBD2 on 6 matching bases. CDR1 SGHDN and CDR2 FVKESK come from the germline V gene. This CDR3 comprises 17 residues. V was trimmed by 4 bases and J by 3 bases, leaving 19 bases between them. The CDR3 DNA sequence: TGTGCCAGCAGCCCCCAAACCCGACTAGACCACTACAATGAGCAGTTCTTC. This encodes CASSPQTRLDHYNEQFF.